The rows below give T cell receptor beta chains drawn from one sample of a study of shared clonotypes between healthy human individuals. Sequencing used immunoSEQ multiplex PCR; TCRdb keeps in-frame clones, though not all of them. The data contain 2 million to 2.5 million clones, roughly 91% of them singletons. The sample was naive CD8+ T cells from PBMCs. Every receptor here comes from a man aged 18 to 29 in good health. Some clones in this sample may be carry-over from other donors' samples. CDR3s include the opening cysteine and the closing phenylalanine or tryptophan. Each record gives: D gene, V gene, J gene, clone size, CDR3 DNA, CDR3 protein. D genes are given only for firm matches. Clone size appears in some rows only: once, few, many, or a class for an expanded clone.

D: NA; V: TRBV7-9; J: TRBJ2-2; size: NA; DNA: TGTGCCAGCAGCCAAACCCACGGGGAGCTGTTTTTT; CDR3: CASSQTHGELFF
D: TRBD1; V: TRBV7-9; J: TRBJ2-5; size: NA; DNA: TGTGCCAGCAGCCCGGGACAGGGACACCAAGAGACCCAGTACTTC; CDR3: CASSPGQGHQETQYF
D: TRBD2; V: TRBV19; J: TRBJ2-6; size: NA; DNA: TGTGCCACCAGTCCTAGCGGGAGAAGCTCTGGGGCCAACGTCCTGACTTTC; CDR3: CATSPSGRSSGANVLTF
D: NA; V: TRBV6-5; J: TRBJ1-5; size: NA; DNA: TGTGCCAGCCGGCCGGATAGCAATCAGCCCCAGCATTTT; CDR3: CASRPDSNQPQHF
D: NA; V: TRBV28; J: TRBJ2-2; size: NA; DNA: TGTGCCAGCAGTTTTTTTGTGGGGTCGGTCGGGGAGCTGTTTTTT; CDR3: CASSFFVGSVGELFF
D: NA; V: TRBV27; J: TRBJ2-3; size: NA; DNA: TGTGCCAGCAGCTTTAATTCCTGGCGGGGGCGGAGAACAGATACGCAGTATTTT; CDR3: CASSFNSWRGRRTDTQYF
D: TRBD1; V: TRBV19; J: TRBJ2-7; size: once; DNA: TGTGCCAGTAGTATAGGGACAGGCTTCGAGCAGTACTTC; CDR3: CASSIGTGFEQYF
D: NA; V: TRBV5-6; J: TRBJ2-5; size: once; DNA: TGTGCCAGCAGCTTGGAGGGGACTCCGAAGAGAGAGACCCAGTACTTC; CDR3: CASSLEGTPKRETQYF
D: NA; V: TRBV6-1; J: TRBJ1-5; size: NA; DNA: TGTGCCAGCAGCGCCCCCAGAGATAGCAATCAGCCCCAGCATTTT; CDR3: CASSAPRDSNQPQHF
D: TRBD1; V: TRBV7-9; J: TRBJ1-2; size: once; DNA: TGTGCCAGCAGCCTAGATGACCGGGACAGGGGATACGCTAACTATGGCTACACCTTC; CDR3: CASSLDDRDRGYANYGYTF
D: NA; V: TRBV2; J: TRBJ2-2; size: NA; DNA: TGTGCCAGCACTGTTGAGAGAAGGGCGAACACCGGGGAGCTGTTTTTT; CDR3: CASTVERRANTGELFF
D: TRBD1; V: TRBV7-6; J: TRBJ2-2; size: NA; DNA: TGTGCCAGCAGCTTAGGACAGGGTTGGAACACCGGGGAGCTGTTTTTT; CDR3: CASSLGQGWNTGELFF
D: TRBD2; V: TRBV27; J: TRBJ2-1; size: NA; DNA: TGTGCCAGCAGGCAAAATCAGCTAGCGGGCAGCTACAATGAGCAGTTCTTC; CDR3: CASRQNQLAGSYNEQFF
D: NA; V: TRBV19; J: TRBJ2-1; size: NA; DNA: TGTGCCACAGCTAAAAACGTGGGCTACAATGAGCAGTTCTTC; CDR3: CATAKNVGYNEQFF
D: NA; V: TRBV6-5; J: TRBJ1-2; size: NA; DNA: TGTGCCAGCAGTTACTCGACGGCTCGCTATGGCTACACCTTC; CDR3: CASSYSTARYGYTF
D: TRBD2; V: TRBV7-8; J: TRBJ2-1; size: NA; DNA: TGTGCCAGCAGCTTATGGGTCGGCGGCGGGGGGAATGAGCAGTTCTTC; CDR3: CASSLWVGGGGNEQFF
D: NA; V: TRBV28; J: TRBJ2-7; size: NA; DNA: TGTGCCAGCAGTTTCAGGGGCCAGCCATTCACCTACGAGCAGTACTTC; CDR3: CASSFRGQPFTYEQYF